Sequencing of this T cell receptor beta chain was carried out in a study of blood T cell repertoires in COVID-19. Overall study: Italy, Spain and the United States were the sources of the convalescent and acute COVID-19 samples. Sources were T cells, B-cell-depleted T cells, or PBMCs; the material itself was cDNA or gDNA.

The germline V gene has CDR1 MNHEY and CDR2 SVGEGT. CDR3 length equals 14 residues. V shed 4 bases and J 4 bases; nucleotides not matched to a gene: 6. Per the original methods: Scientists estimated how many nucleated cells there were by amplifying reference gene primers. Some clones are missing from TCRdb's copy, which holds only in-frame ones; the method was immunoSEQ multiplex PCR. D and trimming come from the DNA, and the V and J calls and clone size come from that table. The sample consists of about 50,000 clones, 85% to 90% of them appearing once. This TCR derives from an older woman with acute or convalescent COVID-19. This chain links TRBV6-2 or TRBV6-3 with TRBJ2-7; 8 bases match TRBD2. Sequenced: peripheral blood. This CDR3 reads CASSSSGSGYEQYF. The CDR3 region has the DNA TGTGCCAGCAGTTCGAGCGGGAGTGGATACGAGCAGTACTTC.